This T cell receptor (beta chain) stems from a study of CD8+ T cells in alopecia areata. Study in general: Approximately 7-10-week-old female C3H/HeJ mice were grafted with skin from spontaneously alopecic 6-12-month-old C3H/HeJ graft donors.

CDR3 length: 15 amino acids. V gave up 0 bases and J gave up 0 bases, with 5 bases separating them. The V gene's germline CDR1 is NSQYPW and CDR2 LRSPGD (reference sequence). Comment on this clone: What it binds is not known. Gene names follow the mouse nomenclature. The CDR3 extends 4 residues past the end of the read, so its final part is completed from the germline J gene.

Following extraction, RNA underwent reverse transcription to cDNA, which served as the sequencing template. Clones were read by immunoSEQ multiplex PCR, and TCRdb kept only the in-frame ones, dropping some. The specimen has over 100,000 clones, none found just once. Notes on the study in general: Sequences from scalp samples also cover resident alphabeta T cells of normal skin. Mice showed TCR sharing more clearly than patients did, possibly owing to HLA. Clonality in lesional scalp, especially alopecia totalis/universalis, exceeded that of normal scalp.

This chain joins TRBV1 and TRBJ2-2; D is uncertain. The sequence was obtained from a C3H/HeJ mouse with alopecia areata. The strain's MHC type: H2-k. Sequencing was carried out using lesional skin. The DNA read from the CDR3 is TGCACCTGCAGTGCAGATCAGTCAAACACCGGG. This encodes CTCSADQSNTG. The full CDR3 sequence reads CTCSADQSNTGQLYF.